This T cell receptor (beta chain) comes out of a study of cytomegalovirus exposure and HLA in healthy donors. Study overall: In an early release, HLA-typed donors contributed approximately 82 million unique TCR sequences. Overall study findings and caveats: A later analysis reported that several of the most significant clusters appeared to be linked to common viral pathogens, among them Epstein-Barr virus. Sequencing likely generated an artifact that appeared as a cluster of highly shared sequence variants. A few of the chains that were CMV-associated were confirmed in vitro to be specific for CMV antigens.

The germline gives CDR1 MNHNY, CDR2 SVGAGI (reference sequence). After removal of 7 bases from V and 2 bases from J, the junction contained 9 bases not matched to a gene. The CDR3 is 15 residues long. Primers: 60 Vbeta forward and 13 Jbeta reverse. Only in-frame clones appear in the TCRdb table, and some are missing; sequencing was by immunoSEQ multiplex PCR. Seen here are 90,000 to 120,000 clones, approximately 80% observed once, and the top ten hold approximately 5%. As concerns this clone: Its matching antigen is unknown.

This receptor was taken from a young woman in good health and CMV-seropositive. Sequenced sample: PBMCs. The chain employs TRBV6-6 and TRBJ2-3; 7 nucleotides agree with TRBD2. The CDR3 here is CASKLREAVTDTQYF. Here the CDR3 DNA reads TGTGCCAGCAAGTTACGGGAGGCGGTCACAGATACGCAGTATTTT.